This T cell receptor (beta chain) was sequenced during a study of blood T cell repertoires in COVID-19. Background on the study: Material from acute and convalescent COVID-19 was sourced from the United States, Italy and Spain. T cells, B-cell-depleted T cells, or PBMCs supplied cDNA or gDNA.

Authors' analysis steps: Estimates of nucleated cell counts were drawn from the amplification of reference gene primers. Assay used: immunoSEQ multiplex PCR; TCRdb lists only in-frame clones, some missing. For V, J and clone size, that table is used; D and trimming come from the DNA. In the table there are about 150,000 clones, 76% of which are singletons. J was trimmed by 9 bases and V by 0 bases; bases with no gene match: 13. CDR1 and CDR2 (germline): LGHNT, FRNRAP. The CDR3 has 17 amino acids. The sample was peripheral blood. The clonotype comes from a woman older than 75 with acute or convalescent COVID-19. The genes are TRBV12-5 and TRBJ2-1; 8 bases are shared with TRBD1. The CDR3 loop reads CASGLVLIGQGISEQFF. CDR3 nucleotides: TGTGCTAGTGGTTTGGTCCTTATCGGACAGGGCATAAGTGAGCAGTTCTTC.